This T cell receptor (beta chain) was sequenced for a study of cytomegalovirus exposure and HLA in healthy donors. The study's findings and limits: Reports credit the classifier with highly specific, highly sensitive diagnosis of cytomegalovirus status. In a later analysis, TCR association rates varied by HLA locus: DRB1 most, HLA-C fewest.

Trimming pared 5 bases from V and 6 bases from J, leaving 5 bases between. The CDR3 has 11 amino acids. The germline gives CDR1 SNHLY, CDR2 FYNNEI. Worth noting for this clone: The target antigen is unknown.

The PCR ran on 60 Vbeta and 13 Jbeta primers. Sequenced by immunoSEQ multiplex PCR; TCRdb stores in-frame clones only, minus some. The repertoire includes approximately 150,000 clones, 75% of them detected once, and 3% to 3.5% sits in the top ten. Sequenced: PBMCs. The V and J genes are TRBV2 and TRBJ1-5; D gene unclear. The origin of this receptor is a man aged 35 to 55 in good health and CMV-seronegative. CDR3 region: CASSLSQPQHF. CDR3 DNA sequence: TGTGCCAGCAGTTTGAGTCAGCCCCAGCATTTT.